Reported below is one TCR beta chain. Antigen unknown. Both 60 Vbeta primers and 13 Jbeta primers went into the PCR. Profiling relied on immunoSEQ multiplex PCR, and the TCRdb table lists in-frame clones only, not all of them. This sample's clone table lists 60,000 to 80,000 clones. The data stem from a study of cytomegalovirus exposure and HLA in healthy donors. Study-wide results and caveats: What a later analysis reportedly showed was that an Asian-associated ancestry cluster had fewer N-insertions than the 666-donor mean.

The germline V and J ends were trimmed by 0 bases and 5 bases, with 13 bases remaining between them. The V gene's germline CDR1 is MNHEY and CDR2 SVGAGI. The CDR3 contains 16 residues. What was sequenced was PBMCs. This TCR came from a man aged 35 to 55 in good health and CMV-seronegative. V is TRBV6-5 and J is TRBJ2-2; D is possibly TRBD2 (5 bases). CDR3 in amino acids: CASSYSRLALTGELFF. The CDR3 DNA is TGTGCCAGCAGTTACTCGAGGCTAGCTCTTACCGGGGAGCTGTTTTTT.